The entry that follows covers one T cell receptor (beta chain) sequence. The data belong to a study of Ad26.COV2.S vaccination and SARS-CoV-2 variants. Turning to the study itself: Trial arm assignment for the donor was COV1001 Ad26.COV2.S.

The table came from immunoSEQ multiplex PCR; TCRdb's copy has only in-frame clones and leaves some out. The sample has roughly 500,000 clones, roughly 85% seen once. The CDR3 is made up of 13 amino acids. Looked up from germline, CDR1 is LNHDA and CDR2 is SQIVND (reference sequence). Deletions cut 4 bases from V and 5 bases from J, with 11 bases between. Sample treatment: around 19 received Ad26.COV2.S at low or high dose, single or two shots; about five received placebo; per-sample allocation not given. Day 63 after the first injection of vaccine or placebo was the sampling time. The rearrangement links TRBV19 to TRBJ2-5; D not certain. Sequencing was performed on peripheral blood, taken in a trial of Ad26.COV2.S vaccine versus placebo. The sequence came from a person aged 18-60 years who received the Ad26.COV2.S COVID-19 vaccine or a placebo. The DNA of the CDR3 is TGTGCCAGTAGTACCCGGCCAGGTGAGACCCAGTACTTC. Translating gives CASSTRPGETQYF.